The clone carrying this T cell receptor beta chain was seen just once. Only in-frame clones appear in the TCRdb table, and some are missing; sequencing was by immunoSEQ multiplex PCR. The sample has about 120,000 clones, approximately 88% seen once. This sample was included in a study of control samples from healthy donors and cancer patients. CDR3 size: 15 residues. V gave up 0 bases and J gave up 13 bases; unmatched junction bases: 12. Germline V lookup: CDR1 LGHNA, CDR2 YSLEER. Sequenced input: blood. The source is a man aged 40-49 years in good health. The rearrangement links TRBV4-3 to TRBJ2-3, with 8 nucleotides matching TRBD1. This CDR3 is CASSQDLAGGPTEYF. The CDR3 bases are TGCGCCAGCAGCCAAGATCTGGCAGGGGGCCCTACTGAGTATTTT.